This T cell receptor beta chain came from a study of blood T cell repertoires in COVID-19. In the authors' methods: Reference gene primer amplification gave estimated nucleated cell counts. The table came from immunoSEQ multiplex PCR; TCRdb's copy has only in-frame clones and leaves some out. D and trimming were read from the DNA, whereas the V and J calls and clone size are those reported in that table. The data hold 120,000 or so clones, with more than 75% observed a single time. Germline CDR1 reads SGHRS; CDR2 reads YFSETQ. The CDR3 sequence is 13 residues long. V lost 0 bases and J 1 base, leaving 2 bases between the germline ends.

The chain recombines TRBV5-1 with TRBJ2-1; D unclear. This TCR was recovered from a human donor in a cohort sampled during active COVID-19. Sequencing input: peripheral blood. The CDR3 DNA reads TGCGCCAGCAGCTTGGTATCCTACAATGAGCAGTTCTTC. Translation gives CASSLVSYNEQFF.